The 5 T cell receptor beta chains listed next were all sequenced from one sample in a study of technical replicates of blood from a few donors. Generated by immunoSEQ multiplex PCR, the TCRdb table keeps only in-frame clones and is missing some. This table has roughly 70,000 clones, less than 98% appearing once. Material: T cells isolated from PBMCs. All receptors come from a human donor in good health.

The CDR3 DNA follows: TGTGCCAGTAGTACCATAGCGGGGACTAGCACAGATACGCAGTATTTT. Translation: CASSTIAGTSTDTQYF. The gene calls are TRBV19 and TRBJ2-3; 8 bases are a match to TRBD2. The germline CDR1 and CDR2 sequences are LNHDA and SQIVND (reference sequence). J gave up 0 bases and V 4 bases, and 6 bases lay outside the gene matches. The CDR3 is 16 amino acids.

The chain recombines TRBV18 with TRBJ1-5; D unclear. The V and J ends lost 4 bases and 3 bases respectively, with 7 bases between them. This CDR3 is 13 amino acids long. CDR1 is KGHSH, CDR2 LQKENI, per germline. CDR3 in amino acids: CASSRDYNQPQHF. The DNA of the CDR3 is TGTGCCAGCTCACGCGACTACAATCAGCCCCAGCATTTT.

The chain is built from TRBV30 and TRBJ2-3; D perhaps matches TRBD1 (7 bases). This CDR3 region has 17 residues. Germline V gene sequence: CDR1 GTSNPN, CDR2 SVGIG (reference sequence). Trimming removed 1 base at V and 4 bases at J, with 21 bases between. In DNA, the CDR3 is TGTGCCTGGAGTGGCCGGTCAGGGGGGTTCAGCGCAGATACGCAGTATTTT. As protein: CAWSGRSGGFSADTQYF.

The DNA for the CDR3 is TGTGCCAGTAGTATGGGAAACGGGGACAATCAGCCCCAGCATTTT. This codes for CASSMGNGDNQPQHF. The chain couples TRBV19 to TRBJ1-5; D remains ambiguous. Germline lookup yields CDR1 LNHDA and CDR2 SQIVND (reference sequence). Deletions cut 3 bases from V and 3 bases from J, with 12 bases between. This CDR3 is 15 amino acids long.

The rearrangement links TRBV9 to TRBJ2-3, with 11 nucleotides matching TRBD2. The CDR3 extends over 15 amino acids. The germline V gene has CDR1 SGDLS and CDR2 YYNGEE. V dropped 0 bases and J dropped 6; count of bases not matched to a gene: 3. CDR3 sequence reads: CASSVVLAGVDTQYF. The CDR3 nucleotides read TGTGCCAGCAGCGTAGTACTAGCGGGAGTTGATACGCAGTATTTT.